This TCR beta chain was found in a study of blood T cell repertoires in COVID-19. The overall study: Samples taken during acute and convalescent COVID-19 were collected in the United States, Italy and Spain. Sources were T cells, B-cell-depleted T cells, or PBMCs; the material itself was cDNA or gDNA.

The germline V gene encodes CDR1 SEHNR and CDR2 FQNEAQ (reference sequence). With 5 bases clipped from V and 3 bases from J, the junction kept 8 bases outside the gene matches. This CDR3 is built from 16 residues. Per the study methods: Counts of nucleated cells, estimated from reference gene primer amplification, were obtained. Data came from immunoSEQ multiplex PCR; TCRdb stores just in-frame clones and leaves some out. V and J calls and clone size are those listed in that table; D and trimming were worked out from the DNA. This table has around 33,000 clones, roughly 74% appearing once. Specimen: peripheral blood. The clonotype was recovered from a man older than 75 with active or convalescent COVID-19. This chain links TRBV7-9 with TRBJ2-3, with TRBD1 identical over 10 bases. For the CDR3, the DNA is TGTGCCAGCAGCCCAGTGCAGGGACAGGGGACAGATACGCAGTATTTT. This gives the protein CASSPVQGQGTDTQYF.